Listed below are T cell receptor beta chains from one sample, sequenced in a study of monozygotic twins with inflammatory bowel disease. TCRdb re-called the 5' RACE reads and shows each CDR3 protein once, DNA omitted. The sample features around 410,000 distinct CDR3 sequences, with 2% to 3% in its top ten. Sequencing used blood. The receptors shown here come from a human donor with ulcerative colitis or Crohn's disease, or a healthy co-twin of an affected twin (not recorded which). Both conserved end residues are part of each CDR3.

j_gene,v_gene,CDR3aa
TRBJ2-2,TRBV27,CASSFTDYTGELFF
TRBJ1-6,TRBV5-1,CASSFWDRNSPLHF
TRBJ1-6,TRBV3-1,CASSQDMRDSPLHF
TRBJ1-1,TRBV18,CASSRGADTEAFF
TRBJ2-7,TRBV7-6,CASSLVPLATYYEQYF
TRBJ2-3,TRBV2,CASTALTTDTQYF
TRBJ2-5,TRBV5-5,CASSLVISRETQYF
TRBJ2-5,TRBV7-2,CASSLIAGKTQYF
TRBJ2-5,TRBV15,CATSKGHGQETQYF
TRBJ2-7,TRBV7-9,CASSWTGDPYEQYF
TRBJ1-1,TRBV5-1,CASSLQGQSTEAFF
TRBJ1-6,TRBV20-1,CSALSSYNSPLHF
TRBJ1-4,TRBV29-1,CSVGGGQTNEKLFF
TRBJ2-7,TRBV27,CASRGAGYGEQYF
TRBJ2-7,TRBV12-3/TRBV12-4,CASSSSFHRPYEQYF
TRBJ2-5,TRBV19,CASSIAGEETQYF
TRBJ2-5,TRBV20-1,CSARPGVGWETQYF
TRBJ1-2,TRBV3-1,CASRHGRTGYTF
TRBJ2-2,TRBV27,CASRKAGGPAGELFF
TRBJ1-5,TRBV5-3,CARSSGKGNQPQHF
TRBJ2-1,TRBV10-3,CAISPSGGDYNEQFF
TRBJ2-1,TRBV14,CASSPIKWYPDNEQFF
TRBJ2-4,TRBV11-2,CASSLQGPKNIQYF
TRBJ1-2,TRBV5-1,CASSLETGINNAGYTF
TRBJ1-5,TRBV6-1,CASGMRSNQPQHF
TRBJ1-2,TRBV5-5,CASSLKRVTGDYGYTF
TRBJ1-2,TRBV6-1,CASTEPAGPGGNYGYTF